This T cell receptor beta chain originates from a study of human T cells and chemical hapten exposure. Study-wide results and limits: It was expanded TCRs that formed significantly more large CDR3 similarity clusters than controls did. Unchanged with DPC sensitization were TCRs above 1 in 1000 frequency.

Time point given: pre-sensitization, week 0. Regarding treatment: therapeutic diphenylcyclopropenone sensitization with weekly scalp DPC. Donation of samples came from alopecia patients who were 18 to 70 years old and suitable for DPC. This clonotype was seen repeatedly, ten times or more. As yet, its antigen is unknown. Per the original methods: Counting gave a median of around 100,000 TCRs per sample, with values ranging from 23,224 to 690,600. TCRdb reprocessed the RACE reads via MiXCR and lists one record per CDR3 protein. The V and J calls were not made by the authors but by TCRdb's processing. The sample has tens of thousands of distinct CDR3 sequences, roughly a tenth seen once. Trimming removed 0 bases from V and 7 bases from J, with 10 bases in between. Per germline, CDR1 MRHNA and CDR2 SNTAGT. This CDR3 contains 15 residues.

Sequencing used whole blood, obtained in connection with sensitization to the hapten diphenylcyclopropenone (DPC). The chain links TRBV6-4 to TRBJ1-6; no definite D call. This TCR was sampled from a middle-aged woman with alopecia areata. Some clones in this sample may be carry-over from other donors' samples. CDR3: CASSDSEGNNSPLHF. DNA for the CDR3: TGTGCCAGCAGTGACTCCGAAGGAAACAATTCACCCCTCCACTTT.